These T cell receptor beta chains were read from a single sample in a study of memory CD4+ T cells and cytomegalovirus serostatus. Libraries were prepared by immunoSEQ multiplex PCR; TCRdb keeps only in-frame clonotypes and omits some of them. The sample carries approximately 47,000 clones, around four fifths recorded once. Material: memory CD4+ T cells from blood. Receptor source: an adult in good health and CMV-seronegative. Each CDR3 is given without its conserved first and last residue.

V	J	CDR3
TRBV2	TRBJ1-1	ACGRNYVNTEAF
TRBV6-6	TRBJ1-6	ASSSPDRGNSPLH
TRBV5-3	TRBJ1-5	ASSKQRHYSNQPQH
TRBV5-1	TRBJ2-2	ASSSDRGGGRNTGELF
TRBV5-6	TRBJ2-5	ASSLGWEETQY
TRBV7-2	TRBJ1-5	ASSLDGGRTNQPQH
TRBV14	TRBJ2-3	ASSPRLADTQY
TRBV7-8	TRBJ2-1	ASSSRTSGGKNSYNEQF
TRBV7-9	TRBJ2-5	ASSPTGVRETQY
TRBV27	TRBJ2-7	ASSSRPDAYEQY
TRBV25-1	TRBJ2-7	ASKRLARPPGYEQY
TRBV2	TRBJ2-5	ASRQGALPQETQY
TRBV5-5	TRBJ2-2	ASSLQPETGANTGELF
TRBV5-5	TRBJ1-5	ASTWTGTESNQPQH
TRBV30	TRBJ1-6	ALRRADNSPLH
TRBV7-2	TRBJ1-2	ASSLNSYGYT
TRBV6-4	TRBJ1-1	ARPRRGESTEAF
TRBV18	TRBJ2-1	ASSPPGTGGYNEQF
TRBV2	TRBJ2-6	ASRGAGVSGANVLT
TRBV28	TRBJ2-3	ASKSGVIDTQY
TRBV4-3	TRBJ2-1	ASSQSRAGWGRSYNEQF
TRBV18	TRBJ2-2	ASSRMGRVDTGELF
TRBV6-1	TRBJ2-5	ASRRTGATETQY
TRBV4-3	TRBJ1-1	ASSQEGNPGSVMNTEAF